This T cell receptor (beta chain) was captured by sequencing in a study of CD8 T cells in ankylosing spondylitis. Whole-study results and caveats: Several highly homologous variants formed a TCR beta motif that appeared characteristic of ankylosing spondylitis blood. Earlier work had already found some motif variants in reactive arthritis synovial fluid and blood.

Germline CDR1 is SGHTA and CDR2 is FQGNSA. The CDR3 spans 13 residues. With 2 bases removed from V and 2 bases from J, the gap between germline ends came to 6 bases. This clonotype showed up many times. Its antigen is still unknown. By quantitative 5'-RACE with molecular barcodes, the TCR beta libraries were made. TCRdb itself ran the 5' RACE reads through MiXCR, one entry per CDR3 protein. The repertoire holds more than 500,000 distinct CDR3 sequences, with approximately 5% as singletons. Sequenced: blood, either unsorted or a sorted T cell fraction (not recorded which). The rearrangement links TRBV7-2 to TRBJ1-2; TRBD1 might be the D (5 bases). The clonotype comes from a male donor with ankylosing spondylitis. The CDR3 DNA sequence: TGTGCCAGCAGCTTAAACAGGAACTATGGCTACACCTTC. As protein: CASSLNRNYGYTF.